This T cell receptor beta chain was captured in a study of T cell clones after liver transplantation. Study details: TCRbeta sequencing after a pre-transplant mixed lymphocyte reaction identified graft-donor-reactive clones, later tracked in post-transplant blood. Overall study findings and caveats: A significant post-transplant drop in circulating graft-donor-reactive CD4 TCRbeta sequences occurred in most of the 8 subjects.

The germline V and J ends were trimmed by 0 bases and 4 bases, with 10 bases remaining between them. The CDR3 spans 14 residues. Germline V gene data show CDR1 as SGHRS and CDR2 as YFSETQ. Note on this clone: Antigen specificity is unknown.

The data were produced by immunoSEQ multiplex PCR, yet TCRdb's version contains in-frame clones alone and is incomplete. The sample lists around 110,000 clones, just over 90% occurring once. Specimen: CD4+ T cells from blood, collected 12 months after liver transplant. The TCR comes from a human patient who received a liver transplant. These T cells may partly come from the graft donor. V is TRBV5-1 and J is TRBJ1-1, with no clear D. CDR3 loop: CASSLGYLGTEAFF. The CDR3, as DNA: TGCGCCAGCAGCTTGGGGTATTTGGGCACTGAAGCTTTCTTT.